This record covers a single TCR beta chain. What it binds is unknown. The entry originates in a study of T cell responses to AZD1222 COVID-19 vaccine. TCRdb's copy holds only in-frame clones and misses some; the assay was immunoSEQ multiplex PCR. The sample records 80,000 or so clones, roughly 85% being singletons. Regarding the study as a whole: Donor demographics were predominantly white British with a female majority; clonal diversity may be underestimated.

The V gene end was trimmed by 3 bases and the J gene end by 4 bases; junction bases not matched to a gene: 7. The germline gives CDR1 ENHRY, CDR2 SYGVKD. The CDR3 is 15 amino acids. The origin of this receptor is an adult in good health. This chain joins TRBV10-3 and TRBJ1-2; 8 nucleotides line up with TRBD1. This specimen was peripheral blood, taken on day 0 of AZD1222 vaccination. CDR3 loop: CAISDSGTGAYGYTF. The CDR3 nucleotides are TGTGCCATCAGTGACTCCGGGACAGGAGCCTATGGCTACACCTTC.